This is a list of T cell receptor beta chains from one sample in a study of blood T cell repertoires in COVID-19. TCRdb keeps only in-frame clones here, not all; method: immunoSEQ multiplex PCR. The table has tens of thousands of clones, roughly four fifths seen once; the top ten hold around 9.3%. The sample consisted of peripheral blood. These receptors originate from a man between 60 and 75 years old with acute or convalescent COVID-19. Each CDR3 is given with its conserved first and last residue. A D gene is named only where the DNA matches it firmly. Clone size is stated in some rows and not others, as once, few, many or a class when expanded.

size: .
V: TRBV7-9
D: TRBD1
J: TRBJ2-5
DNA: TGTGCCAGCAGCCCGGGACAGGGGTTGCGAGAGACCCAGTACTTC
CDR3: CASSPGQGLRETQYF

size: few
V: TRBV9
D: TRBD2
J: TRBJ2-3
DNA: TGTGCCAGCAGCGTAGCTACAAGCGGGGGGCGGACAGATACGCAGTATTTT
CDR3: CASSVATSGGRTDTQYF

size: .
V: TRBV11-3
D: .
J: TRBJ2-5
DNA: TGTGCCAGCAGCTTAGGCCAGGAGGGGGAGACCCAGTACTTC
CDR3: CASSLGQEGETQYF

size: .
V: TRBV15
D: .
J: TRBJ2-1
DNA: TGTGCCACCAGCAGAGTGGAGGGACTGTACAATGAGCAGTTCTTC
CDR3: CATSRVEGLYNEQFF

size: once
V: TRBV19
D: TRBD2
J: TRBJ2-2
DNA: TGTGCCAGTATTCAAAGGGGTCCGCTAGCGGGAGGCCTTACGGTTCCCGGGGAGCTGTTTTTT
CDR3: CASIQRGPLAGGLTVPGELFF

size: .
V: TRBV4-3
D: TRBD1
J: TRBJ1-2
DNA: TGCGCCAGCAGCCAAGAAGAGGGGGCGGACTATGGCTACACCTTC
CDR3: CASSQEEGADYGYTF

size: .
V: TRBV10-3
D: .
J: TRBJ1-1
DNA: TGTGCCATCAGTGAACAGCAGAACACTGAAGCTTTCTTT
CDR3: CAISEQQNTEAFF

size: .
V: TRBV19
D: TRBD1
J: TRBJ1-5
DNA: TGTGCCAGTAGAAGTGGGACAGGATCTTATAGCAATCAGCCCCAGCATTTT
CDR3: CASRSGTGSYSNQPQHF

size: .
V: TRBV7-9
D: TRBD1
J: TRBJ1-2
DNA: TGTGCCAGCAGCTCCCACCGGGACAGGGAGTATTATGGCTACACCTTC
CDR3: CASSSHRDREYYGYTF

size: .
V: TRBV5-1
D: TRBD1
J: TRBJ2-5
DNA: TGCGCCAGCAGCTCGGGACAGGGGTTAGGGACCCAGTACTTC
CDR3: CASSSGQGLGTQYF

size: .
V: TRBV6-6
D: TRBD2
J: TRBJ2-7
DNA: TGTGCCAGCAGTCCTAACCGGGGGGCCTACGAGCAGTACTTC
CDR3: CASSPNRGAYEQYF

size: .
V: TRBV5-1
D: .
J: TRBJ2-1
DNA: TGCGCCAGCACGGAGGCCACCTCCTACAATGAGCAGTTCTTC
CDR3: CASTEATSYNEQFF

size: .
V: TRBV2
D: .
J: TRBJ1-6
DNA: TGTGCCAGCAGTGTACTAGATAATTCACCCCTCCACTTT
CDR3: CASSVLDNSPLHF

size: .
V: TRBV7-2
D: .
J: TRBJ2-1
DNA: TGTGCCAGCAGCTACGGACTCGCTAATGAGCAGTTCTTC
CDR3: CASSYGLANEQFF

size: .
V: TRBV7-2
D: .
J: TRBJ2-7
DNA: TGTGCCAGCAGCTTACCAGGAGGGGAGCAGTACTTC
CDR3: CASSLPGGEQYF

size: few
V: TRBV25-1
D: TRBD1
J: TRBJ1-4
DNA: TGTGCCAGCGGAGAGGGACAGGGGCGTGAAAAACTGTTTTTT
CDR3: CASGEGQGREKLFF

size: .
V: TRBV6-5
D: .
J: TRBJ1-5
DNA: TGTGCCAGCAGTTCGACAGACTCGAATCAGCCCCAGCATTTT
CDR3: CASSSTDSNQPQHF

size: .
V: TRBV24-1
D: .
J: TRBJ2-2
DNA: TGTGCCACCAGCACCGCCACCGGGAGCACCGGGGAGCTGTTTTTT
CDR3: CATSTATGSTGELFF

size: .
V: TRBV7-6
D: .
J: TRBJ2-6
DNA: TGTGCCAGCAGCTTATCAGACTCTGGGGCCAACGTCCTGACTTTC
CDR3: CASSLSDSGANVLTF

size: once
V: TRBV5-4
D: .
J: TRBJ2-7
DNA: TGTGCCAGCATTCACAGGGATCAGGAGCAGTACTTC
CDR3: CASIHRDQEQYF

size: .
V: TRBV7-2
D: TRBD1
J: TRBJ2-7
DNA: TGTGCCAGCAGCTTTTATGGGACAGGGTTCGGCGAGCAGTACTTC
CDR3: CASSFYGTGFGEQYF

size: .
V: TRBV2
D: TRBD1
J: TRBJ1-1
DNA: TGTGCCAGCAGCGGCCCAGGGGGGAACACTGAAGCTTTCTTT
CDR3: CASSGPGGNTEAFF

size: .
V: TRBV11-2
D: .
J: TRBJ1-3
DNA: TGTGCCAGCAGCCAAGGCGCGGGGGGAAACACCATATATTTT
CDR3: CASSQGAGGNTIYF

size: .
V: TRBV27
D: TRBD1
J: TRBJ2-7
DNA: TGTGCCAGCAGTTTATCAGGGACAGGGGGCTACGAGCAGTACTTC
CDR3: CASSLSGTGGYEQYF

size: .
V: TRBV3-1/TRBV3-2
D: .
J: TRBJ1-2
DNA: TGTGCCAGCAGCCAAGATTCGCGGAGCTACACCTTC
CDR3: CASSQDSRSYTF

size: .
V: TRBV5-1
D: TRBD1
J: TRBJ1-1
DNA: TGCGCCAGCAGCTTACAGGGGGGGATAGTGAACACTGAAGCTTTCTTT
CDR3: CASSLQGGIVNTEAFF

size: .
V: TRBV30
D: .
J: TRBJ2-2
DNA: TGTGCCTCCCGGTGGGGCCAACGGACCGGGGAGCTGTTTTTT
CDR3: CASRWGQRTGELFF

size: .
V: TRBV10-3
D: .
J: TRBJ2-7
DNA: TGTGCCATCAATGGGGGGGCCCGGGACGAGCAGTACTTC
CDR3: CAINGGARDEQYF

size: .
V: TRBV10-3
D: TRBD2
J: TRBJ2-1
DNA: TGTGCCATCAGTGAGTCTGGGACTAGCGGCTTCAATGAGCAGTTCTTC
CDR3: CAISESGTSGFNEQFF

size: .
V: TRBV19
D: TRBD1
J: TRBJ2-1
DNA: TGTGCCAGTAGTGTAGGGACAGGGGGCAAGGGGGAGCAGTTCTTC
CDR3: CASSVGTGGKGEQFF

size: .
V: TRBV25-1
D: .
J: TRBJ1-2
DNA: TGTGCCAGCAGTTCGGCGGGCCGAGCTAACTATGGCTACACCTTC
CDR3: CASSSAGRANYGYTF

size: .
V: TRBV2
D: .
J: TRBJ1-1
DNA: TGTGCCAGCAGTGAACTTCCCAACACTGAAGCTTTCTTT
CDR3: CASSELPNTEAFF

size: .
V: TRBV3-1/TRBV3-2
D: TRBD2
J: TRBJ2-5
DNA: TGTGCCAGCAGCCAAGGACTAGCGGGGGCGGGGACCCAGTACTTC
CDR3: CASSQGLAGAGTQYF

size: .
V: TRBV24-1
D: TRBD2
J: TRBJ2-3
DNA: TGTGCCACTTCTGGGGGGGGCACAGATACGCAGTATTTT
CDR3: CATSGGGTDTQYF

size: .
V: TRBV28
D: .
J: TRBJ2-1
DNA: TGTGCCAGCAGTCGAGACACATACAATGAGCAGTTCTTC
CDR3: CASSRDTYNEQFF

size: .
V: TRBV7-2
D: .
J: TRBJ2-3
DNA: TGTGCCAGCAGACCCGGACTTTCGTCGAGCCGCTTCACAGATACGCAGTATTTT
CDR3: CASRPGLSSSRFTDTQYF

size: few
V: TRBV7-9
D: .
J: TRBJ1-3
DNA: TGTGCCAGCAGCCGCCCCAGCGGCAGGAGTATAAACACCATATATTTT
CDR3: CASSRPSGRSINTIYF

size: .
V: TRBV7-6
D: TRBD2
J: TRBJ2-1
DNA: TGTGCCTCGGGACTAGCGGGGGTCCCATCCTACAATGAGCAGTTCTTC
CDR3: CASGLAGVPSYNEQFF

size: .
V: TRBV18
D: .
J: TRBJ1-4
DNA: TGTGCCAGCTCACGGGAGGATGTTCAGGTCGAAAAACTGTTTTTT
CDR3: CASSREDVQVEKLFF

size: once
V: TRBV5-1
D: TRBD1
J: TRBJ2-2
DNA: TGCGCCAGCAGCTCGAGGGGGCAGACGAACACCGGGGAGCTGTTTTTT
CDR3: CASSSRGQTNTGELFF

size: .
V: TRBV11-2
D: TRBD2
J: TRBJ2-7
DNA: TGTGCCAGCAGCTTAGTACTAGCGGGAGTAAGGGAGCAGTACTTC
CDR3: CASSLVLAGVREQYF

size: .
V: TRBV18
D: TRBD1
J: TRBJ1-5
DNA: TGTGCCAGCTCACCTCCCGGGACAGGGAGTGGGCAGCCCCAGCATTTT
CDR3: CASSPPGTGSGQPQHF

size: few
V: TRBV7-8
D: TRBD2
J: TRBJ2-2
DNA: TGTGCCAGCAGCTCGGGACTAGCGGGGATCACCGGGGAGCTGTTTTTT
CDR3: CASSSGLAGITGELFF

size: few
V: TRBV6-5
D: .
J: TRBJ1-5
DNA: TGTGCCAGCAGTATCGGGGAAAATCAGCCCCAGCATTTT
CDR3: CASSIGENQPQHF

size: few
V: TRBV7-2
D: .
J: TRBJ1-3
DNA: TGTGCCAGCAGCCTGACAGCTGGAAACACCATATATTTT
CDR3: CASSLTAGNTIYF

size: few
V: TRBV2
D: .
J: TRBJ1-5
DNA: TGTGCCAGCAGTGAAGCGCTTCTTTTACATAGCAATCAGCCCCAGCATTTT
CDR3: CASSEALLLHSNQPQHF

size: once
V: TRBV2
D: .
J: TRBJ1-2
DNA: TGTGCCAGCAGTGAAGCGCTAGGATATGGCTACACCTTC
CDR3: CASSEALGYGYTF

size: few
V: TRBV7-9
D: .
J: TRBJ2-7
DNA: TGTGCCAGCAGCTTAGCCGCGGGGGCTGGTAGCGAGCAGTACTTC
CDR3: CASSLAAGAGSEQYF